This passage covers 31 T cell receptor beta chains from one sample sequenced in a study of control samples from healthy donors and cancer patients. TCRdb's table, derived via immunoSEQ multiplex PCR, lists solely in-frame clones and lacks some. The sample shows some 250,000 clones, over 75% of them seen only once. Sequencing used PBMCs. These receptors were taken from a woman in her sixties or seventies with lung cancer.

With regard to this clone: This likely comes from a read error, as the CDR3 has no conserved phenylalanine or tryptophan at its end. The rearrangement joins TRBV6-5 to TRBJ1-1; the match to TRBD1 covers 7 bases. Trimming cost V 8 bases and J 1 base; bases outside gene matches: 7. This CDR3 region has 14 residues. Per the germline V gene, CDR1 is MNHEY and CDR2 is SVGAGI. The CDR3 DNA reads TGTGCCAGCTGTCTGAACAGGGGGAACACTGAAGCTTTCCTT. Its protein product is CASCLNRGNTEAFL.

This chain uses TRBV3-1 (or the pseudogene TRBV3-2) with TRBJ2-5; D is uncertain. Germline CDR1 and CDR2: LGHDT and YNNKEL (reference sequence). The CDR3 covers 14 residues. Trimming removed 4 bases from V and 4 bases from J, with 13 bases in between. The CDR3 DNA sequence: TGTGCCAGCAGCCCCCGAAGGGTTGGAGAGACCCAGTACTTC. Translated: CASSPRRVGETQYF.

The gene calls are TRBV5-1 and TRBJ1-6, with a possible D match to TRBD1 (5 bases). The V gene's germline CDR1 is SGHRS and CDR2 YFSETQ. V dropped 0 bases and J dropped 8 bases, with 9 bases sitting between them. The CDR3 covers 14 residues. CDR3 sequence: CASSLGGTDSPLHF. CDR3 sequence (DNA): TGCGCCAGCAGCTTGGGAGGGACCGATTCACCCCTCCACTTT. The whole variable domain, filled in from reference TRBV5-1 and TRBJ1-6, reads KAGVTQTPRYLIKTRGQQVTLSCSPISGHRSVSWYQQTPGQGLQFLFEYFSETQRNKGNFPGRFSGRQFSNSRSEMNVSTLELGDSALYLCASSLGGTDSPLHFGNGTRLTVT.

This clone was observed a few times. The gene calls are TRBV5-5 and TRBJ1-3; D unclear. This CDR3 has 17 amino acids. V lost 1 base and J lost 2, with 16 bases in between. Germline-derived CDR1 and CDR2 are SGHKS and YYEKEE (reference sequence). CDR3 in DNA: TGTGCCAGCAGCTTGAGTCGGGGAATGATGGCTGGAAACACCATATATTTT. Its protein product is CASSLSRGMMAGNTIYF.

CDR3 DNA: TGTGCCAGCAGTTTAGGGGGGCTTTCCTACGAGCAGTACTTC. Translated: CASSLGGLSYEQYF. The V call is TRBV28, the J call TRBJ2-7, with D possibly called TRBD1 or TRBD2 (6 bases each). The CDR3 length is 14 residues. Germline lookup yields CDR1 MDHEN and CDR2 SYDVKM. Trimming pared 2 bases from V and 1 base from J, leaving 9 bases between.

CDR3 loop: CASRLGHQGGYTF. DNA of the CDR3: TGTGCCAGCAGATTGGGACATCAAGGGGGCTACACCTTC. The chain couples TRBV12-3 or TRBV12-4 to TRBJ1-2; tentatively, D is TRBD1 (6 bases). V lost 6 bases, J lost 8 bases, and 16 bases lay in between. This CDR3 comprises 13 residues.

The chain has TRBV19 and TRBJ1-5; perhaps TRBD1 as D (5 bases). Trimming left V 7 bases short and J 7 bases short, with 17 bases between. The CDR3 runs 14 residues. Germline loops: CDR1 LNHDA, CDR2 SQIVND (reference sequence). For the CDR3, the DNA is TGTGCCAGTAACGTATATGGGGCGAAGCAGCCCCAGCATTTT. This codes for CASNVYGAKQPQHF.

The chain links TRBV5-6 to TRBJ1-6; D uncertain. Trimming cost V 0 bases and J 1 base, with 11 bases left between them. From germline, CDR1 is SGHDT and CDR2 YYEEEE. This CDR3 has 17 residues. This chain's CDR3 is CASSLDVAASYNSPLHF. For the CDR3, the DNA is TGTGCCAGCAGCTTGGATGTGGCAGCTTCCTATAATTCACCCCTCCACTTT.

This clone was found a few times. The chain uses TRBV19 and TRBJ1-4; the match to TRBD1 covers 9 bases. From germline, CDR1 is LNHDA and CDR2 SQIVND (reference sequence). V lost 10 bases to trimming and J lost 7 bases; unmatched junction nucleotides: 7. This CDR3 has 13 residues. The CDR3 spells CATAQGAPEKLFF. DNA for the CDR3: TGTGCCACAGCACAGGGGGCCCCTGAAAAACTGTTTTTT.

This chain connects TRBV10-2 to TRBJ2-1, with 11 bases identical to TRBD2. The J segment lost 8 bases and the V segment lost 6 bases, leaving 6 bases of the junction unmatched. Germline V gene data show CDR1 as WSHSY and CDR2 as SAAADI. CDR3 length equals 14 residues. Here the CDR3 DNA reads TGCGCCAGCAGGAGACTAGCGGGAAACGATGAGCAGTTCTTC. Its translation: CASRRLAGNDEQFF.

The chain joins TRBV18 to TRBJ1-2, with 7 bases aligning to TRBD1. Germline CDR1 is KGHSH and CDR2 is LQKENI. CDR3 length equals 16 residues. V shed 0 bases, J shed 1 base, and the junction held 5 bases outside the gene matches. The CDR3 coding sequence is TGTGCCAGCTCACCACCTCCAGGACAGGATAACTATGGCTACACCTTC. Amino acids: CASSPPPGQDNYGYTF.

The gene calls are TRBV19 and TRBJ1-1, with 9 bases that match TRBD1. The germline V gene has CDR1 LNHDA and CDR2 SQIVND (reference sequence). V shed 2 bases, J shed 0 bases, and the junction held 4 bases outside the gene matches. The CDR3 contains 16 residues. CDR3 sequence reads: CASSIPTGGLNTEAFF. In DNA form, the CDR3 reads TGTGCCAGTAGTATACCGACAGGGGGTTTGAACACTGAAGCTTTCTTT.

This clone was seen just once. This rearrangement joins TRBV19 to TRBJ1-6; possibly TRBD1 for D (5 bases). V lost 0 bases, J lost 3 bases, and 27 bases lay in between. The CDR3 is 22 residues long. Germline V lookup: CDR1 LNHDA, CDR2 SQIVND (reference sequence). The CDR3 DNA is TGTGCCAGTAGTATAGATTCGAGGACAACAAATCCACCGGGCCACTATAATTCACCCCTCCACTTT. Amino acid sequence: CASSIDSRTTNPPGHYNSPLHF.

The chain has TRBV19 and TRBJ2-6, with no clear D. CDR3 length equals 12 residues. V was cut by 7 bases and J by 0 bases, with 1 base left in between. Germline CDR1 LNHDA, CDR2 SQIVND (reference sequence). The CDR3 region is CASTSGANVLTF. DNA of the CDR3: TGTGCCAGTACCTCTGGGGCCAACGTCCTGACTTTC.

The CDR3: CASSLVGVGTGELFF. The CDR3, as DNA: TGTGCCAGCAGCTTAGTAGGGGTCGGCACCGGGGAGCTGTTTTTT. The chain is built from TRBV7-2 and TRBJ2-2; possible D gene TRBD1, 5 bases. V lost 1 base and J 4 bases, leaving 10 bases between the germline ends. The CDR3 is 15 residues long. Germline V gene sequence: CDR1 SGHTA, CDR2 FQGNSA.

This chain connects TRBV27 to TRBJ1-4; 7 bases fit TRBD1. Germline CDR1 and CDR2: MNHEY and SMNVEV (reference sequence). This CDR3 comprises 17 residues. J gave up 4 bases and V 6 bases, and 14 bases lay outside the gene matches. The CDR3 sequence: CASSYFGRTGGNEKLFF. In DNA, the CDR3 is TGTGCCAGCAGCTACTTCGGCCGGACAGGTGGTAATGAAAAACTGTTTTTT.

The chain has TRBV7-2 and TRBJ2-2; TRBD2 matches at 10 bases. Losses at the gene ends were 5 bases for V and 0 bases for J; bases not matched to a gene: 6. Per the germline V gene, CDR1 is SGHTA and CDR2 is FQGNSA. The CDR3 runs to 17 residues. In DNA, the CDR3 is TGTGCCAGCAGCCCCTACCTAGCGGGGGCGAACACCGGGGAGCTGTTTTTT. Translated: CASSPYLAGANTGELFF. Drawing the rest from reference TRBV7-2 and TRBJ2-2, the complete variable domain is GAGVSQSPSNKVTEKGKDVELRCDPISGHTALYWYRQSLGQGLEFLIYFQGNSAPDKSGLPSDRFSAERTGGSVSTLTIQRTQQEDSAVYLCASSPYLAGANTGELFFGEGSRLTVL.

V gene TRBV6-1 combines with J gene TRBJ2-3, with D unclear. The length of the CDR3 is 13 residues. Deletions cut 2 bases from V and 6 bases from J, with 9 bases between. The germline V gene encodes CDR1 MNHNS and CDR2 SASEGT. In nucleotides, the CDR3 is TGTGCCAGCAGTGAACTGCCATTGGATACGCAGTATTTT. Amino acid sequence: CASSELPLDTQYF.

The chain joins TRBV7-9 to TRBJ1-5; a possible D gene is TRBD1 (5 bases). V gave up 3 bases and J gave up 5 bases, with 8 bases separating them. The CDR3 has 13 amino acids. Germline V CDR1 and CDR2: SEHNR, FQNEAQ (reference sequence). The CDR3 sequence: CASSFRDDQPQHF. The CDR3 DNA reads TGTGCCAGCAGCTTCAGGGACGATCAGCCCCAGCATTTT.

This CDR3 reads CASSLDRYRDRANTEAFF. The CDR3 nucleotides read TGTGCCAGCAGCTTAGACCGCTACCGGGACAGGGCGAACACTGAAGCTTTCTTT. The chain combines TRBV11-2 with TRBJ1-1; 9 bases match TRBD1. CDR1 and CDR2 (germline): SGHAT, FQNNGV. The CDR3 runs to 18 residues. V was clipped by 0 bases and J by 1 base; unmatched bases: 9.

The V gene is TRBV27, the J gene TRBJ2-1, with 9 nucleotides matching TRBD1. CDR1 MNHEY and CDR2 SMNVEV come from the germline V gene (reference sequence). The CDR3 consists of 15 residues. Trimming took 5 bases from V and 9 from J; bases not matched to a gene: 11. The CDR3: CASSPGTGGGIEQFF. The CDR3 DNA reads TGTGCCAGCAGTCCGGGAACAGGGGGCGGAATTGAGCAGTTCTTC.

The chain's CDR3 is CASSPLVRTTGTSYNSPLHF. The DNA of the CDR3 is TGTGCCAGCAGTCCCCTGGTAAGGACAACTGGGACCTCCTATAATTCACCCCTCCACTTT. This chain joins TRBV28 and TRBJ1-6, with a weak D call TRBD1 (5 bases). This CDR3 is 20 amino acids long. Trimming removed 5 bases at V and 0 bases at J, with 23 bases between. Germline V lookup: CDR1 MDHEN, CDR2 SYDVKM. The whole variable domain, remainder taken from reference TRBV28 and TRBJ1-6, is DVKVTQSSRYLVKRTGEKVFLECVQDMDHENMFWYRQDPGLGLRLIYFSYDVKMKEKGDIPEGYSVSREKKERFSLILESASTNQTSMYLCASSPLVRTTGTSYNSPLHFGNGTRLTVT.

Here the CDR3 reads CASSQDSEGATSHTF. The CDR3 DNA sequence: TGTGCCAGCAGCCAAGATAGCGAGGGGGCGACCTCACACACCTTC. The rearrangement joins TRBV4-2 to TRBJ1-2; the match to TRBD1 covers 7 bases. V lost 0 bases and J lost 12; bases outside the gene matches: 13. Germline-derived CDR1 and CDR2 are LGHNA and YNFKEQ. CDR3 length: 15 amino acids.

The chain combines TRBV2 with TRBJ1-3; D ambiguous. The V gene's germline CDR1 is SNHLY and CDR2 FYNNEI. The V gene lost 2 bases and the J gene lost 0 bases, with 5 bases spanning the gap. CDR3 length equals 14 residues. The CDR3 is CASSELISGNTIYF. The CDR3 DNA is TGTGCCAGCAGTGAACTTATCTCTGGAAACACCATATATTTT.

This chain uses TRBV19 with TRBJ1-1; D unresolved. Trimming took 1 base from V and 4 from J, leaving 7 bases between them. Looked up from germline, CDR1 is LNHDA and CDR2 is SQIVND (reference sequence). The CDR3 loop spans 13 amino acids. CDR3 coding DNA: TGTGCCAGTAGTATAGGTCCAGGCACTGAAGCTTTCTTT. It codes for CASSIGPGTEAFF.

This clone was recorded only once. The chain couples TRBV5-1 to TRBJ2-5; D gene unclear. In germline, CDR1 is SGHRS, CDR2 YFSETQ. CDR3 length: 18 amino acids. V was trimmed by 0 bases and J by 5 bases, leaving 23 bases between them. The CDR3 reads CASSLDMIVASAGETQYF. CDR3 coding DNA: TGCGCCAGCAGCTTGGATATGATCGTCGCATCCGCCGGGGAGACCCAGTACTTC. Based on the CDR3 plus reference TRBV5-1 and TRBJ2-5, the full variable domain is KAGVTQTPRYLIKTRGQQVTLSCSPISGHRSVSWYQQTPGQGLQFLFEYFSETQRNKGNFPGRFSGRQFSNSRSEMNVSTLELGDSALYLCASSLDMIVASAGETQYFGPGTRLLVL.

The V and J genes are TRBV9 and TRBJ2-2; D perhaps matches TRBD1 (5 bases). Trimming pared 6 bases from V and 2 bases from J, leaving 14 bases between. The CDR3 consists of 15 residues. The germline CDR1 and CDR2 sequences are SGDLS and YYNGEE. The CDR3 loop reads CASTRQPLNTGELFF. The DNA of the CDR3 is TGTGCCAGCACCCGACAGCCACTAAACACCGGGGAGCTGTTTTTT.

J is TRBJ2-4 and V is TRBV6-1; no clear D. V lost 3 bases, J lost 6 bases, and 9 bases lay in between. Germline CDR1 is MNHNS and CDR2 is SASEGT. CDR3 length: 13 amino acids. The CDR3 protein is CASSEAPLNIQYF. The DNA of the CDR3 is TGTGCCAGCAGTGAGGCACCGTTAAACATTCAGTACTTC.

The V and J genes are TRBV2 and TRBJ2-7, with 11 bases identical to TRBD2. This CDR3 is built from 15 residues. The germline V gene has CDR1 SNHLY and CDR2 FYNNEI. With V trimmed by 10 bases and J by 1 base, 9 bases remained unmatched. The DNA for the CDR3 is TGTGCCACCTCTAGCGGGGGGCTTCGATCCTACGAGCAGTACTTC. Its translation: CATSSGGLRSYEQYF.

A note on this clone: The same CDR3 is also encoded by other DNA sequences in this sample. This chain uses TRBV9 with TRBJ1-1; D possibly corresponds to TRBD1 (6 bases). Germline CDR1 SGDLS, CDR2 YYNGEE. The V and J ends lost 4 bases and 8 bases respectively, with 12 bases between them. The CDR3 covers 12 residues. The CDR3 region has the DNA TGTGCCAGCAGCCACAGGGACGGAGAAGCTTTCTTT. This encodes CASSHRDGEAFF. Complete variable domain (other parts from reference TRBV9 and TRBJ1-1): DSGVTQTPKHLITATGQRVTLRCSPRSGDLSVYWYQQSLDQGLQFLIQYYNGEERAKGNILERFSAQQFPDLHSELNLSSLELGDSALYFCASSHRDGEAFFGQGTRLTVV.

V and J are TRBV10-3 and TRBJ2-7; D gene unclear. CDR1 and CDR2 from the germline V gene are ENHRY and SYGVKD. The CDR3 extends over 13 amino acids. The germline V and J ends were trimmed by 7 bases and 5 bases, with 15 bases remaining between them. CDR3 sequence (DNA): TGTGCCATCAACGACGTGGGCTTCGACGAGCAGTACTTC. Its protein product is CAINDVGFDEQYF.